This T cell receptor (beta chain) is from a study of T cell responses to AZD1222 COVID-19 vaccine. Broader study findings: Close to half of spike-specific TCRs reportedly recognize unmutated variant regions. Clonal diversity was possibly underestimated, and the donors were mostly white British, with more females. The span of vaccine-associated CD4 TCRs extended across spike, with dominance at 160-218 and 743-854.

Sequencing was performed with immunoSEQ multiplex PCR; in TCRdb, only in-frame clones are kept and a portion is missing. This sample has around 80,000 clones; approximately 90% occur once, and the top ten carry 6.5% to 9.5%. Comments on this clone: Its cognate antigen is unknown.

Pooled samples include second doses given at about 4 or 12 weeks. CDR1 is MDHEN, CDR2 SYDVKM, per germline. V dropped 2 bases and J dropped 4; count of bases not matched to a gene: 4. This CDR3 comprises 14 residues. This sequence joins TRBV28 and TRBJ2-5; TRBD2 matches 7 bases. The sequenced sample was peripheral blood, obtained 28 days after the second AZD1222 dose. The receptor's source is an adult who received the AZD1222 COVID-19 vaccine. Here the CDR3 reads CASSLGGSLETQYF. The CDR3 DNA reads TGTGCCAGCAGTTTAGGCGGGAGTTTAGAGACCCAGTACTTC. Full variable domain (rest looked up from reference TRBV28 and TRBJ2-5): DVKVTQSSRYLVKRTGEKVFLECVQDMDHENMFWYRQDPGLGLRLIYFSYDVKMKEKGDIPEGYSVSREKKERFSLILESASTNQTSMYLCASSLGGSLETQYFGPGTRLLVL.